This T cell receptor (beta chain) is from a study of cytomegalovirus exposure and HLA in healthy donors. Note on this clone: What it binds is unknown.

Trimming removed 2 bases from V and 0 bases from J, with 7 bases in between. Germline V gives CDR1 SNHLY, CDR2 FYNNEI. The CDR3 has 14 residues. Use of 60 Vbeta and 13 Jbeta primers characterized the PCR. TCRdb's table, derived via immunoSEQ multiplex PCR, lists solely in-frame clones and lacks some. The sample shows approximately 90,000 clones, roughly 79% of them seen only once. General study results and limits: Immune exposure was documented only through CMV serostatus.

The sequenced sample was PBMCs. The rearrangement links TRBV2 to TRBJ1-2; D gene unclear. This clonotype was sampled from a male donor in good health and CMV-seronegative. The CDR3 coding sequence is TGTGCCAGCAGTGAACAGGTTTCTAACTATGGCTACACCTTC. It codes for CASSEQVSNYGYTF.